A single sample is the source of the 27 T cell receptor beta chains below, sequenced in a study of T cells expressing NK-cell markers (dated by TCRdb to between 2020 and 2021). The protocol used for the library was 5' RACE. These reads were obtained on an Illumina HiSeq 2000. One entry per CDR3 protein sequence results from the TCRdb reprocessing of the reads, with DNA left out. The sample's table covers about 260,000 distinct CDR3 sequences. Around 4.3% of the sample is taken by the ten largest. The sample was blood T cells: a sorted CD56 or NKG2C T cell subset, CD4+ or CD8+ T cells, or bulk PBMC T cells (not recorded which). Receptors were obtained from a woman between 18 and 70 years old in good health.

This chain uses TRBV7-2 with TRBJ1-6; the TCRdb D gene call, TRBD1, has no DNA to confirm it. CDR1 SGHTA and CDR2 FQGNSA come from the germline V gene. This CDR3 has 16 amino acids. This CDR3 reads CASSPPGRTNNSPLHF.

V and J are TRBV9 and TRBJ1-2. The CDR3 is made up of 13 amino acids. The germline CDR1 and CDR2 sequences are SGDLS and YYNGEE. The CDR3: CASSEITGYGYTF.

V and J are TRBV19 and TRBJ2-5. Germline V gene data show CDR1 as LNHDA and CDR2 as SQIVND (reference sequence). CDR3 size: 14 residues. The CDR3 loop is CASSIGLLQETQYF.

The gene calls are TRBV5-1 and TRBJ2-7; with no DNA, the TCRdb D assignment of TRBD2 cannot be verified. Germline V CDR1 and CDR2: SGHRS, YFSETQ. The CDR3 contains 15 residues. This CDR3 is CASSPSSGSYREQYF.

This chain connects TRBV5-6 to TRBJ2-3; the D call of TRBD1 rests on TCRdb alone, since no DNA is present to check it. The germline V gene encodes CDR1 SGHDT and CDR2 YYEEEE. This CDR3 contains 16 residues. This CDR3 is CASSLRTGGFTDTQYF.

The chain combines TRBV12-3 or TRBV12-4 with TRBJ2-4. CDR3 size: 12 residues. CDR3 sequence: CASISHSAIQYF.

The chain combines TRBV20-1 with TRBJ1-5. CDR1 and CDR2 from the germline V gene are DFQATT and SNEGSKA (reference sequence). The CDR3 is made up of 15 amino acids. CDR3 protein: CSARDRKNIPALQHF.

The gene calls are TRBV12-3 or TRBV12-4 and TRBJ2-3; TCRdb indicates TRBD1, and absent DNA this call remains unverified. The CDR3 contains 15 residues. The CDR3 here is CASRGQGAGTDTQYF.

The rearrangement links TRBV4-2 to TRBJ2-1; TCRdb lists TRBD1, though no DNA is available to test this call. The CDR3 has 17 residues. Germline loops: CDR1 LGHNA, CDR2 YNFKEQ. This CDR3 reads CASSQDMAAGGLREQFF.

J is TRBJ1-5 and V is TRBV12-3 or TRBV12-4; TCRdb calls TRBD1, which cannot be checked without DNA. The length of the CDR3 is 15 residues. The CDR3 loop is CASLRGAGRNQPQHF.

J is TRBJ2-7 and V is TRBV6-2 or TRBV6-3; TCRdb calls TRBD1, which cannot be checked without DNA. This CDR3 is 14 amino acids long. The V gene's germline CDR1 is MNHEY and CDR2 SVGEGT. Here the CDR3 reads CASTPAGVSYEQYF.

The chain joins TRBV12-3 or TRBV12-4 to TRBJ1-3; TCRdb names TRBD1, which stays unverified in the absence of DNA. This CDR3 has 14 residues. The CDR3 region is CASRDTGITDTIYF.

The V gene is TRBV7-2, the J gene TRBJ2-5. In germline, CDR1 is SGHTA, CDR2 FQGNSA. The CDR3 is 12 amino acids. Here the CDR3 reads CASSLFEETQYF.

The rearrangement links TRBV7-8 to TRBJ2-5; TCRdb calls TRBD1, which cannot be checked without DNA. Germline loops: CDR1 SGHVS, CDR2 FQNEAQ. This CDR3 contains 20 residues. The CDR3 spells CASSLASRGLRSFSQETQYF.

The chain combines TRBV7-2 with TRBJ1-1. CDR1 is SGHTA and CDR2 is FQGNSA in the germline V gene. The CDR3 contains 15 residues. CDR3 protein: CASSQTMGGNTEAFF.

The V and J genes are TRBV29-1 and TRBJ2-7. The CDR3 is 13 residues long. The germline V gene has CDR1 SQVTM and CDR2 ANQGSEA. The CDR3 is CSVERPSSYEQYF.

This chain links TRBV7-2 with TRBJ1-5. CDR1 is SGHTA and CDR2 is FQGNSA in the germline V gene. The CDR3 runs to 15 residues. CDR3 protein: CASSLEGREVSPQHF.

The chain is built from TRBV11-2 and TRBJ2-1. This CDR3 is built from 17 residues. Germline CDR1 is SGHAT and CDR2 is FQNNGV. The CDR3 sequence: CASSLSGGKSSYNEQFF. The whole variable domain, filled in from reference TRBV11-2 and TRBJ2-1, reads EAGVAQSPRYKIIEKRQSVAFWCNPISGHATLYWYQQILGQGPKLLIQFQNNGVVDDSQLPKDRFSAERLKGVDSTLKIQPAKLEDSAVYLCASSLSGGKSSYNEQFFGPGTRLTVL.

This chain links TRBV23-1 with TRBJ2-4. TRBV23-1 is identified as an open reading frame with a role that is uncertain. CDR3 length: 15 amino acids. The CDR3 reads CASSQRGLAKNIQYF.

The chain couples TRBV4-1 to TRBJ2-5; there is no DNA to check the TCRdb D call of TRBD2. Germline lookup yields CDR1 MGHRA and CDR2 YSYEKL. The CDR3 runs to 21 residues. CDR3 in amino acids: CASSQATGTSGATLHKETQYF.

V and J are TRBV5-1 and TRBJ2-7; TCRdb's assignment of TRBD1 cannot be checked, as there is no DNA. The CDR3 extends over 15 amino acids. Germline-derived CDR1 and CDR2 are SGHRS and YFSETQ. CDR3 loop: CASSGRPGDLYEQYF.

CDR3: CASSHPDRNTEAFF. The chain combines TRBV4-3 with TRBJ1-1; TCRdb designates TRBD1, a call that cannot be tested without DNA. Germline CDR1 reads LGHNA; CDR2 reads YSLEER. This CDR3 has 14 residues.

The chain links TRBV29-1 to TRBJ2-5; the TCRdb call, TRBD2, lacks DNA for checking. The CDR3 is made up of 13 amino acids. CDR1 and CDR2 (germline): SQVTM, ANQGSEA. This CDR3 is CSVVSSIGETQYF.

This chain connects TRBV5-6 to TRBJ2-1; TCRdb lists TRBD1, though no DNA is available to test this call. Germline-derived CDR1 and CDR2 are SGHDT and YYEEEE. The CDR3 spans 15 residues. The CDR3 reads CASRRRTGGSNEQFF. Together with reference TRBV5-6 and TRBJ2-1, the CDR3 gives the full variable domain: DAGVTQSPTHLIKTRGQQVTLRCSPKSGHDTVSWYQQALGQGPQFIFQYYEEEERQRGNFPDRFSGHQFPNYSSELNVNALLLGDSALYLCASRRRTGGSNEQFFGPGTRLTVL.

The chain couples TRBV20-1 to TRBJ1-6. The CDR3 has 13 residues. The germline V gene has CDR1 DFQATT and CDR2 SNEGSKA (reference sequence). CDR3 amino acids: CSARQQLNSPLHF.

CDR3: CASSPPAIPDYNEQFF. The chain employs TRBV7-8 and TRBJ2-1; lacking DNA, the TRBD2 call made by TCRdb goes unchecked. Germline V lookup: CDR1 SGHVS, CDR2 FQNEAQ. This CDR3 region has 16 residues.

V usage is TRBV7-2 and J usage is TRBJ2-5; TCRdb designates TRBD1, a call that cannot be tested without DNA. In germline, CDR1 is SGHTA, CDR2 FQGNSA. The CDR3 sequence is 12 residues long. CDR3 amino acids: CASSFVRETQYF.